This is a list of T cell receptor beta chains from one sample in a study of T-cell reconstitution after alpha-beta-depleted transplantation in children. TCRdb re-analysed the PCR reads in MiXCR, keeping a single row per CDR3 protein. The sample shows 800,000 to 1,000,000 distinct CDR3 sequences, about 30% of them seen only once. The specimen comprised PBMCs, mostly from graft donor cells, sampled 360 days after TCRalphabeta/CD19-depleted stem cell transplant. These receptors were collected from a boy in the first two years of life who had a stem cell transplant for SCID, so the T cells may come from the graft donor. CDR3s include the opening cysteine and the closing phenylalanine or tryptophan. Fields, in order: clone size, V gene, D gene, J gene, CDR3 protein, CDR3 DNA. A D gene is named only where the DNA matches it firmly. The size of a clone is reported for some rows only, either as once, few or many, or as a class for expanded clones.

.,TRBV15,.,TRBJ1-3,CATSSGQSSGNTIYF,TGTGCCACCAGCAGTGGACAAAGCTCTGGAAACACCATATATTTT
.,TRBV29-1,.,TRBJ1-1,CSVDGPLNTEAFF,TGCAGCGTTGACGGTCCCCTGAACACTGAAGCTTTCTTT
few,TRBV4-2,TRBD1,TRBJ1-2,CASSQGLGGQGVGDGYTF,TGTGCCAGCAGCCAAGGTTTGGGCGGACAGGGGGTCGGGGATGGCTACACCTTC
few,TRBV4-1,.,TRBJ1-1,CASSQDQLEVMNTEAFF,TGCGCCAGCAGCCAAGATCAGTTGGAGGTTATGAACACTGAAGCTTTCTTT
many,TRBV19,TRBD2,TRBJ2-1,CASSGRLAGNEQFF,TGTGCCAGTAGTGGGAGACTAGCGGGGAATGAGCAGTTCTTC
once,TRBV2,TRBD1,TRBJ2-7,CASRWDRSYPEQYF,TGTGCCAGCCGGTGGGACAGGTCCTACCCCGAGCAGTACTTC
many,TRBV18,.,TRBJ1-1,CASSPLEGSAEAFF,TGTGCCAGCTCACCATTGGAGGGAAGCGCTGAAGCTTTCTTT
.,TRBV5-1,TRBD1,TRBJ1-1,CASSLAQGAYTEAFF,TGCGCCAGCAGCTTGGCCCAGGGGGCGTACACTGAAGCTTTCTTT
few,TRBV28,.,TRBJ1-1,CASTPYSMNTEAFF,TGTGCCAGCACCCCCTACAGCATGAACACTGAAGCTTTCTTT
.,TRBV5-2,.,TRBJ2-5,CAMGPGQGWAQETQYF,TGTGCCATGGGCCCCGGGCAGGGATGGGCGCAAGAGACCCAGTACTTC
many,TRBV4-2,.,TRBJ2-2,CASSQGLEHVGELFF,TGTGCCAGCAGCCAAGGACTAGAACACGTCGGGGAGCTGTTTTTT
once,TRBV10-2,TRBD2,TRBJ2-3,CASRERTSGSDTQYF,TGCGCCAGCAGGGAAAGGACTAGCGGATCAGATACGCAGTATTTT